Presented here are 16 T cell receptor beta chains from one specimen sequenced in a study of shared clonotypes between healthy human individuals. Naive CD8 cells lacked CD45RO and underwent positive selection for CCR7, leaving out terminally differentiated effector memory CD45RA+ cells. Using immunoSEQ multiplex PCR, the repertoire was profiled, and TCRdb retains in-frame clones only, with some absent. The data hold 2 million to 2.5 million clones, with approximately 94% observed a single time. The sample consisted of naive CD8+ T cells from PBMCs. The receptors were sampled from a man between 18 and 35 years old in good health. Some clones in this sample may be carry-over from other donors' samples.

J is TRBJ1-1 and V is TRBV5-4, with unresolved D. Between the trimmed V and J ends, which lost 4 bases and 5 bases, there was a span of 15 bases. Germline lookup yields CDR1 SGHNT and CDR2 YYREEE (reference sequence). The CDR3 sequence is 14 residues long. The CDR3 DNA reads as TGTGCCAGCAGCCCCGGGTTTGGGGAGACTGAAGCTTTCTTT. It encodes CASSPGFGETEAFF.

The rearrangement uses TRBV15 and TRBJ2-1; the match to TRBD2 covers 11 bases. Unmatched junction bases numbered 4, after V lost 3 bases and J lost 6 bases. The CDR3 is 15 residues long. Germline CDR1 is LNHNV and CDR2 is YYDKDF (reference sequence). Here the CDR3 DNA reads TGTGCCACCAGCAGTAGCGGGAGGGTTGGCAATGAGCAGTTCTTC. Protein product: CATSSSGRVGNEQFF.

This clone appeared once. V is TRBV7-9 and J is TRBJ2-1, with 8 bases fitting TRBD1. Germline CDR1 SEHNR, CDR2 FQNEAQ (reference sequence). J lost 3 bases, V lost 7 bases, and 11 bases had no gene match. CDR3 length: 16 residues. In DNA, the CDR3 is TGTGCCAGCATCTCACTGGCCGGGACAGGCTACAATGAGCAGTTCTTC. Protein sequence: CASISLAGTGYNEQFF.

The genes are TRBV9 and TRBJ2-4, with D possibly TRBD2 on 5 matching bases. This CDR3 has 14 residues. Germline CDR1 and CDR2: SGDLS and YYNGEE. V gave up 3 bases and J gave up 2 bases, with 9 bases separating them. CDR3 protein: CASSGGITKNIQYF. CDR3 in DNA: TGTGCCAGCAGCGGAGGGATCACCAAAAACATTCAGTACTTC.

The J gene is TRBJ2-2, the V gene TRBV12-5, with a possible D match to TRBD2 (6 bases). The CDR3 extends over 15 amino acids. CDR1 and CDR2 (germline): LGHNT, FRNRAP. Trimming removed 4 bases at V and 3 bases at J, with 12 bases between. This CDR3 reads CASGSSVSYTGELFF. The DNA for the CDR3 is TGTGCTAGTGGTTCTAGCGTTAGTTACACCGGGGAGCTGTTTTTT.

The chain carries TRBV2 and TRBJ1-2, with 7 nucleotides matching TRBD1. Germline-derived CDR1 and CDR2 are SNHLY and FYNNEI. V lost 6 bases and J lost 0; bases outside the gene matches: 19. The CDR3 length is 19 residues. CDR3: CASSTNTGTEPTTNYGYTF. In DNA form, the CDR3 reads TGTGCCAGCAGCACAAATACCGGGACAGAACCGACTACTAACTATGGCTACACCTTC.

This rearrangement joins TRBV19 to TRBJ2-7; no reliable D call. V lost 1 base, J lost 0 bases, and 10 bases lay in between. The CDR3 loop spans 15 amino acids. CDR1 LNHDA and CDR2 SQIVND come from the germline V gene (reference sequence). The CDR3: CASSIGAPTSYEQYF. DNA of the CDR3: TGTGCCAGTAGTATAGGGGCCCCCACCTCCTACGAGCAGTACTTC.

The J gene is TRBJ2-1, the V gene TRBV1; the D call in the table, TRBD2, was not verified against the DNA. TRBV1 is recorded as a pseudogene. The CDR3 contains 17 residues. CDR3 protein: CTERAGGWWVFYNEQFF. Written as DNA, the CDR3 is TGCACCGAAAGAGCGGGAGGGTGGTGGGTTTTTTACAATGAGCAGTTCTTC.

In this sample, this clone turned up once. The chain joins TRBV28 to TRBJ2-3, with 9 bases aligning to TRBD1. V was clipped by 1 base and J by 6 bases; unmatched bases: 5. The V gene's germline CDR1 is MDHEN and CDR2 SYDVKM. The CDR3 sequence is 15 residues long. The CDR3 region is CASSLFGQGPDTQYF. The DNA of the CDR3 is TGTGCCAGCAGTTTATTCGGACAGGGGCCCGATACGCAGTATTTT.

The chain links TRBV19 to TRBJ2-2, with D unclear. The CDR3 covers 13 residues. V lost 1 base and J lost 9, with 9 bases in between. CDR1 and CDR2 (germline): LNHDA, SQIVND (reference sequence). The CDR3 sequence is CASSIVPSRELFF. The CDR3 nucleotides are TGTGCCAGTAGTATAGTTCCGTCCCGGGAGCTGTTTTTT.

V usage is TRBV16 and J usage is TRBJ1-2; D gene uncertain. Germline lookup yields CDR1 KGHSY and CDR2 FQNENV. CDR3 length: 14 residues. V lost 0 bases, J lost 4 bases, and 9 bases lay in between. DNA for the CDR3: TGTGCCAGCAGCCAATCGGGAAGCACCTATGGCTACACCTTC. Translation gives CASSQSGSTYGYTF.

A note on this clone: This specimen includes other DNA sequences encoding the same CDR3. The V call is TRBV14, the J call TRBJ2-3, with D unclear. Germline-derived CDR1 and CDR2 are SGHDN and FVKESK. This CDR3 has 11 amino acids. V dropped 3 bases and J dropped 6 bases, with 4 bases sitting between them. CDR3 sequence reads: CASSQGDTQYF. As DNA, the CDR3 is TGTGCCAGCAGCCAGGGGGATACGCAGTATTTT.

For this clone: Additional DNA sequences in this sample encode the identical CDR3. V usage is TRBV7-9 and J usage is TRBJ2-1; TRBD1 agrees at 10 bases. The germline V gene has CDR1 SEHNR and CDR2 FQNEAQ (reference sequence). Trimming cost V 5 bases and J 3 bases; bases outside gene matches: 4. The CDR3 is 15 residues long. In nucleotides, the CDR3 is TGTGCCAGCAGCCCGGGACAGGGGCTCTACAATGAGCAGTTCTTC. Protein sequence: CASSPGQGLYNEQFF.

The count of this clone is one. This sequence joins TRBV7-9 and TRBJ1-1; D gene uncertain. The CDR3 is made up of 15 amino acids. V was shortened by 0 bases and J by 10 bases, with 18 bases between the two germline ends. The germline V gene encodes CDR1 SEHNR and CDR2 FQNEAQ (reference sequence). CDR3 amino acids: CASSLAPVPKGGAFF. The CDR3 bases are TGTGCCAGCAGCTTAGCGCCGGTCCCGAAAGGAGGAGCTTTCTTT.

Here the CDR3 reads CASSWGLLYNEQFF. The DNA of the CDR3 is TGTGCCAGCAGCTGGGGACTATTATACAATGAGCAGTTCTTC. The genes are TRBV7-3 and TRBJ2-1; the match to TRBD2 covers 7 bases. V shed 4 bases, J shed 4 bases, and the junction held 4 bases outside the gene matches. The CDR3 spans 14 residues. The germline V gene encodes CDR1 SGHTA and CDR2 FQGTGA.

This clone showed up just once. V is TRBV6-6 and J is TRBJ2-1, with 7 bases identical to TRBD1. The V segment lost 6 bases and the J segment 7 bases; nucleotides outside the gene matches: 9. Germline-derived CDR1 and CDR2 are MNHNY and SVGAGI (reference sequence). CDR3 length: 14 amino acids. CDR3: CASSDTGQVNEQFF. In DNA form, the CDR3 reads TGTGCCAGCAGCGATACTGGACAGGTTAATGAGCAGTTCTTC.